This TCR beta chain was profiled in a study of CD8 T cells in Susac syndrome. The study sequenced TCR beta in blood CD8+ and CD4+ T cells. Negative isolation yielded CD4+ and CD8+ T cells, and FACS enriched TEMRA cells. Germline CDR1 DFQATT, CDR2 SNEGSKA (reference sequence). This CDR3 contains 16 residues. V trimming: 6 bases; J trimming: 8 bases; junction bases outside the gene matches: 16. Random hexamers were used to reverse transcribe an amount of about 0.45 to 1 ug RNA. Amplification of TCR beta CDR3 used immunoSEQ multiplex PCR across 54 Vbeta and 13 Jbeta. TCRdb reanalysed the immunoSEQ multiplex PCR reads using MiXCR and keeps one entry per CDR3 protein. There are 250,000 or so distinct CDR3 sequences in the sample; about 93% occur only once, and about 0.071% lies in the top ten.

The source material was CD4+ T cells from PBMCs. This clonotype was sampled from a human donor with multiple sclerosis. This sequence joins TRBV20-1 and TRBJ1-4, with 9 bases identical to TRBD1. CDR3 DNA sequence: TGCAGTGCCCCGGGACAGGGCAGTAAGAATAACGAAAAACTGTTTTTT. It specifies CSAPGQGSKNNEKLFF.